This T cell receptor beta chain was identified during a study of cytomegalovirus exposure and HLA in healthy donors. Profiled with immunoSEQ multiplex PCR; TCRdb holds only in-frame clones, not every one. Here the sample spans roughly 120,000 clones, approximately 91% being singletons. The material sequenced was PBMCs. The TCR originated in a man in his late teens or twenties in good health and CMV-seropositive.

The CDR3 sequence is CSVVGLGDGYTF. CDR3 nucleotides: TGCAGCGTTGTGGGCCTCGGCGATGGCTACACCTTC. The rearrangement joins TRBV29-1 to TRBJ1-2; D ambiguous. Germline-derived CDR1 and CDR2 are SQVTM and ANQGSEA. CDR3 length equals 12 residues. V dropped 4 bases and J dropped 6 bases, with 12 bases sitting between them.